The rows below give T cell receptor beta chains drawn from one sample of a study of brain T cells in children with intractable seizures. This table comes from immunoSEQ multiplex PCR, and its TCRdb copy is limited to in-frame clones, with some not included. In the table there are tens of thousands of clones, about 93% of which are singletons. The material was peripheral blood, obtained at surgery. The receptors here all came from a girl under 10 years old with Rasmussen encephalitis and intractable seizures. Each CDR3 is given with its conserved first and last residue. A D gene is named only where the DNA matches it firmly. Size tells how often a clone was seen (once, few, many) or the class of an expanded clone, and some rows leave it out.

clone size	D gene	V gene	J gene	CDR3 protein	CDR3 DNA
once	TRBD2	TRBV7-9	TRBJ2-3	CASSQDRRGGTDTQYF	TGTGCCAGCAGCCAGGATCGGCGGGGGGGCACAGATACGCAGTATTTT
few	-	TRBV5-4	TRBJ1-4	CASSLGLSGGKLFF	TGTGCCAGCAGCTTGGGGCTGTCGGGGGGAAAACTGTTTTTT
-	-	TRBV28	TRBJ1-6	CASTPGNSPLHF	TGTGCCAGCACCCCAGGGAATTCACCCCTCCACTTT
-	-	TRBV18	TRBJ2-3	CASSPTDTDTQYF	TGTGCCAGCTCACCCACGGACACAGATACGCAGTATTTT
-	-	TRBV4-1	TRBJ1-3	CASSQVSSGNTIYF	TGCGCCAGCAGCCAAGTTAGCTCTGGAAACACCATATATTTT
-	-	TRBV14	TRBJ2-5	CASSQDQDWRGGGTQYF	TGTGCCAGCAGCCAAGATCAAGATTGGCGGGGTGGAGGGACCCAGTACTTC
-	TRBD2	TRBV6-5	TRBJ2-2	CASLGTSGTRELFF	TGTGCCAGCCTCGGGACTAGCGGGACCCGGGAGCTGTTTTTT
-	TRBD1	TRBV28	TRBJ1-4	CASSFQGVNEKLFF	TGTGCCAGCAGTTTTCAGGGGGTAAATGAAAAACTGTTTTTT
-	TRBD1	TRBV28	TRBJ1-6	CASSYPAGTGNSPLHF	TGTGCCAGCAGTTACCCAGCCGGGACAGGGAATTCACCCCTCCACTTT
-	-	TRBV7-2	TRBJ2-1	CASSLRARSNEQFF	TGTGCCAGCAGTTTACGGGCAAGGAGCAATGAGCAGTTCTTC
-	-	TRBV10-2	TRBJ1-3	CASSEFIFSGNTIYF	TGCGCCAGCAGTGAGTTTATTTTCTCTGGAAACACCATATATTTT
-	-	TRBV2	TRBJ1-5	CASTILQGELSNQPQHF	TGTGCCAGCACCATCCTGCAGGGCGAATTAAGCAATCAGCCCCAGCATTTT
-	-	TRBV11-3	TRBJ2-6	CASSLTGFGANVLTF	TGTGCCAGCAGCTTAACAGGGTTCGGGGCCAACGTCCTGACTTTC
many	-	TRBV5-6	TRBJ2-7	CASSWTYSYEQYF	TGTGCCAGCAGCTGGACCTACTCCTACGAGCAGTACTTC
-	TRBD1	TRBV5-1	TRBJ1-1	CASSSTGANTEAFF	TGCGCCAGCAGCTCGACAGGGGCGAACACTGAAGCTTTCTTT